Shown below are 30 T cell receptor beta chains from a single sample sequenced in a study of blood T cell repertoires in COVID-19. The table came from immunoSEQ multiplex PCR; TCRdb's copy has only in-frame clones and leaves some out. This table has 150,000 to 180,000 clones, 83% appearing once. Sequenced input: peripheral blood. All receptors derive from a woman aged 55-75 years with COVID-19, enrolled during active disease.

In this sample, this clone turned up a few times. The rearrangement links TRBV7-8 to TRBJ1-6; the match to TRBD1 covers 8 bases. This CDR3 region has 17 residues. The V and J ends lost 7 bases and 4 bases, in that order; junction bases with no gene match: 12. Germline V lookup: CDR1 SGHVS, CDR2 FQNEAQ. The DNA of the CDR3 is TGTGCCAGCACCCGAGCGGGACAGGCTTTTTATAATTCACCCCTCCACTTT. Protein product: CASTRAGQAFYNSPLHF.

About this clone itself: The same CDR3 arises from other DNA sequences in this sample as well. The CDR3 reads CASSLDRDYGYTF. CDR3 nucleotide sequence: TGTGCCAGCTCTCTGGACAGAGACTATGGCTACACCTTC. The chain employs TRBV18 and TRBJ1-2, with D tentatively TRBD1 (6 bases). There are 13 residues in the CDR3. Germline-derived CDR1 and CDR2 are KGHSH and LQKENI. The V and J ends lost 6 bases and 3 bases respectively, with 11 bases between them.

DNA of the CDR3: TGTGCCAGCACCGGGGGGGGTAGCAATCAGCCCCAGCATTTT. It encodes CASTGGGSNQPQHF. J is TRBJ1-5 and V is TRBV7-9; D is possibly TRBD1 (5 bases). Trimming cost V 7 bases and J 0 bases, with 10 bases left between them. The germline V gene has CDR1 SEHNR and CDR2 FQNEAQ (reference sequence). This CDR3 is built from 14 residues.

The rearrangement links TRBV7-9 to TRBJ1-3; D unclear. CDR3 length equals 16 residues. The germline gives CDR1 SEHNR, CDR2 FQNEAQ (reference sequence). With 4 bases removed from V and 2 bases from J, the gap between germline ends came to 15 bases. The CDR3 region is CASSSPSTRPGNTIYF. CDR3 DNA sequence: TGTGCCAGCAGCTCTCCCTCGACACGGCCTGGAAACACCATATATTTT.

V gene TRBV2 combines with J gene TRBJ1-6; 12 nucleotides line up with TRBD1. The V gene end was trimmed by 4 bases and the J gene end by 11 bases; junction bases not matched to a gene: 6. Germline CDR1 SNHLY, CDR2 FYNNEI. CDR3 length equals 15 residues. CDR3 coding DNA: TGTGCCAGCAGTGCCGAGGGACAGGGGGCAACACCCCTCCACTTT. It translates to CASSAEGQGATPLHF.

V gene TRBV15 combines with J gene TRBJ1-1; D possibly corresponds to TRBD1 (5 bases). CDR3 size: 14 residues. V shed 0 bases and J shed 7 bases, with 12 bases lying between them. Germline-derived CDR1 and CDR2 are LNHNV and YYDKDF (reference sequence). CDR3 region: CATSREAGGIEAFF. The CDR3 DNA sequence: TGTGCCACCAGCAGAGAGGCCGGGGGGATTGAAGCTTTCTTT.

The rearrangement uses TRBV18 and TRBJ1-1; D is undetermined. Trimming pared 2 bases from V and 1 base from J, leaving 8 bases between. The CDR3 extends over 14 amino acids. Germline V gives CDR1 KGHSH, CDR2 LQKENI. This chain's CDR3 is CASSPGLENTEAFF. In DNA, the CDR3 is TGTGCCAGCTCACCAGGACTGGAGAACACTGAAGCTTTCTTT.

This clone was seen a handful of times. The chain combines TRBV6-6 with TRBJ1-1; TRBD1 aligns across 7 bases. This CDR3 is built from 13 residues. The V and J ends lost 5 bases and 8 bases, in that order; junction bases with no gene match: 8. In germline, CDR1 is MNHNY, CDR2 SVGAGI (reference sequence). The CDR3 sequence: CASSPPTGLEAFF. The CDR3 DNA is TGTGCCAGCAGTCCACCGACAGGGCTAGAAGCTTTCTTT.

This chain links TRBV4-2 with TRBJ1-2; tentatively, D is TRBD1 (5 bases). V lost 4 bases, J lost 4 bases, and 22 bases lay in between. Germline V gene sequence: CDR1 LGHNA, CDR2 YNFKEQ. CDR3 size: 17 residues. The CDR3 region is CASSRNLQGLQIYGYTF. Here the CDR3 DNA reads TGTGCCAGCAGCCGGAATCTTCAGGGACTCCAAATCTATGGCTACACCTTC.

This chain joins TRBV5-1 and TRBJ2-1; TRBD2 agrees at 13 bases. V was pared by 4 bases and J by 4 bases, with 8 bases of the junction left unmatched. Germline lookup yields CDR1 SGHRS and CDR2 YFSETQ. The CDR3 has 17 residues. In DNA, the CDR3 is TGCGCCAGCAGCCAGAGGACTAGCGGGAGCGGTTACAATGAGCAGTTCTTC. Encoded protein: CASSQRTSGSGYNEQFF.

The rearrangement uses TRBV10-3 and TRBJ2-5; TRBD2 agrees at 8 bases. The V gene's germline CDR1 is ENHRY and CDR2 SYGVKD. V shed 3 bases, J shed 5 bases, and the junction held 11 bases outside the gene matches. The CDR3 length is 16 residues. The CDR3 loop reads CAISDPGLVDGETQYF. CDR3 sequence (DNA): TGTGCCATCAGTGATCCGGGACTAGTGGACGGGGAGACCCAGTACTTC.

This rearrangement joins TRBV19 to TRBJ1-1; 8 nucleotides line up with TRBD1. Germline loops: CDR1 LNHDA, CDR2 SQIVND (reference sequence). The CDR3 loop spans 14 amino acids. With 6 bases clipped from V and 1 base from J, the junction kept 4 bases outside the gene matches. CDR3 sequence (DNA): TGTGCCAGTAGACGGACAGGGACGAACACTGAAGCTTTCTTT. It encodes CASRRTGTNTEAFF. Drawing the rest from reference TRBV19 and TRBJ1-1, the complete variable domain is DGGITQSPKYLFRKEGQNVTLSCEQNLNHDAMYWYRQDPGQGLRLIYYSQIVNDFQKGDIAEGYSVSREKKESFPLTVTSAQKNPTAFYLCASRRTGTNTEAFFGQGTRLTVV.

The rearrangement uses TRBV7-3 and TRBJ1-2; 10 nucleotides align to TRBD1. Trimming removed 5 bases from V and 6 bases from J; junction bases left unmatched: 9. The CDR3 covers 15 residues. CDR1 and CDR2 (germline): SGHTA, FQGTGA. CDR3 loop: CASSRQGAKLDGYTF. The CDR3 coding sequence is TGTGCCAGCAGCAGACAGGGGGCGAAATTGGATGGCTACACCTTC.

The chain has TRBV5-1 and TRBJ1-5, with 11 bases identical to TRBD1. Looked up from germline, CDR1 is SGHRS and CDR2 is YFSETQ. J was trimmed by 6 bases and V by 4 bases; bases with no gene match: 6. The CDR3 loop spans 15 amino acids. The CDR3 DNA follows: TGCGCCAGCAGCCGTTCCGGGACAGGGGGTCAGCCCCAGCATTTT. Its translation is CASSRSGTGGQPQHF.

This chain's CDR3 is CASSTPGFGTDTQYF. CDR3 nucleotide sequence: TGTGCCAGCAGTACGCCGGGTTTTGGGACAGATACGCAGTATTTT. The rearrangement uses TRBV27 and TRBJ2-3; D gene uncertain. The CDR3 is 15 residues long. The germline gives CDR1 MNHEY, CDR2 SMNVEV (reference sequence). V was clipped by 5 bases and J by 3 bases, with 15 bases between them.

J is TRBJ1-1 and V is TRBV7-2; 9 nucleotides agree with TRBD1. Germline trimming cut 4 bases from V and 6 bases from J; bases unmatched to any gene: 6. This CDR3 has 14 residues. Germline-derived CDR1 and CDR2 are SGHTA and FQGNSA. CDR3 nucleotides: TGTGCCAGCAGCTCTAAACGACAGGGGGCTGAAGCTTTCTTT. This translates into CASSSKRQGAEAFF.

The chain recombines TRBV7-9 with TRBJ2-3; 9 bases map to TRBD1. J gave up 3 bases and V 1 base, and 2 bases lay outside the gene matches. Germline V CDR1 and CDR2: SEHNR, FQNEAQ (reference sequence). The CDR3 has 15 amino acids. CDR3 sequence (DNA): TGTGCCAGCAGCTTAGAAGGACAGGGGACAGATACGCAGTATTTT. Amino acid sequence: CASSLEGQGTDTQYF.

This chain uses TRBV7-2 with TRBJ1-1; no firm D call. The V gene lost 4 bases and the J gene lost 1 base, with 10 bases spanning the gap. The CDR3 is made up of 14 amino acids. The germline V gene has CDR1 SGHTA and CDR2 FQGNSA. The CDR3 DNA reads TGTGCCAGCAGCTCCTCCCGTAGGAACACTGAAGCTTTCTTT. It is translated as CASSSSRRNTEAFF.

This chain links TRBV28 with TRBJ1-1; 7 positions agree with TRBD1. The CDR3 loop spans 18 amino acids. Looked up from germline, CDR1 is MDHEN and CDR2 is SYDVKM. V was clipped by 6 bases and J by 4 bases; unmatched bases: 20. Written as DNA, the CDR3 is TGTGCCAGCAGCCCATCCTACTCCGGGACAGTCCGAGTCACTGAAGCTTTCTTT. This codes for CASSPSYSGTVRVTEAFF. The variable domain in full, completed from reference TRBV28 and TRBJ1-1, reads DVKVTQSSRYLVKRTGEKVFLECVQDMDHENMFWYRQDPGLGLRLIYFSYDVKMKEKGDIPEGYSVSREKKERFSLILESASTNQTSMYLCASSPSYSGTVRVTEAFFGQGTRLTVV.

This CDR3 reads CASSEAGISYEQYV. The CDR3 nucleotides read TGTGCCAGCAGTGAAGCCGGGATCTCCTACGAGCAGTACGTC. The chain recombines TRBV6-1 with TRBJ2-7, with D perhaps TRBD2 (5 bases). This CDR3 spans 14 amino acids. Trimming pared 0 bases from V and 0 bases from J, leaving 6 bases between. Per the germline V gene, CDR1 is MNHNS and CDR2 is SASEGT.

The chain joins TRBV6-2 or TRBV6-3 to TRBJ1-2; weak D call: TRBD1 (6 bases). The CDR3 extends over 14 amino acids. Germline V CDR1 and CDR2: MNHEY, SVGEGT. Trimming cost V 2 bases and J 4 bases, with 11 bases left between them. The CDR3: CASSYPGTPYGYTF. In nucleotides, the CDR3 is TGTGCCAGCAGTTACCCCGGGACACCCTATGGCTACACCTTC.

This clone turned up a few times. CDR3 DNA: TGTGCCAGCAGACTTGGGACAGACAACACCGGGGAGCTGTTTTTT. It codes for CASRLGTDNTGELFF. The V gene is TRBV7-9, the J gene TRBJ2-2, with 7 bases fitting TRBD1. V shed 6 bases, J shed 2 bases, and the junction held 6 bases outside the gene matches. The CDR3 length is 15 residues. Germline CDR1 reads SEHNR; CDR2 reads FQNEAQ (reference sequence).

In this sample, this clone turned up a few times. The chain couples TRBV7-9 to TRBJ1-5; TRBD1 aligns across 12 bases. The germline CDR1 and CDR2 sequences are SEHNR and FQNEAQ (reference sequence). V lost 5 bases and J lost 7; bases outside the gene matches: 6. This CDR3 is 15 amino acids long. The CDR3 DNA reads as TGTGCCAGCAGCCGCGGGACAGGGGGCGGACAGCCCCAGCATTTT. Protein sequence: CASSRGTGGGQPQHF.

The V gene is TRBV3-1 (or the pseudogene TRBV3-2), the J gene TRBJ2-2; D is possibly TRBD1 (5 bases). V lost 7 bases to trimming and J lost 1 base, with 10 bases between them. Germline V gene lookup returns CDR1 LGHDT and CDR2 YNNKEL (reference sequence). The CDR3 length is 14 residues. The CDR3 DNA reads TGTGCCAGCACCAAGGGGCTGAACACCGGGGAGCTGTTTTTT. This gives the protein CASTKGLNTGELFF.

This chain links TRBV19 with TRBJ1-6; no firm D call. The germline V gene encodes CDR1 LNHDA and CDR2 SQIVND (reference sequence). This CDR3 region has 12 residues. V lost 1 base and J lost 8, with 3 bases in between. CDR3 nucleotide sequence: TGTGCCAGTAGTATAGTCGATTCACCCCTCCACTTT. Its translation: CASSIVDSPLHF. Together with reference TRBV19 and TRBJ1-6, the CDR3 gives the full variable domain: DGGITQSPKYLFRKEGQNVTLSCEQNLNHDAMYWYRQDPGQGLRLIYYSQIVNDFQKGDIAEGYSVSREKKESFPLTVTSAQKNPTAFYLCASSIVDSPLHFGNGTRLTVT.

The chain uses TRBV10-1 and TRBJ2-1; TRBD1 is a possible D gene (5 bases). V gave up 5 bases and J gave up 6 bases, with 11 bases separating them. The germline V gene has CDR1 WNHNN and CDR2 SYGVQD (reference sequence). The CDR3 totals 13 residues. The CDR3 DNA sequence: TGCGCCAGCAGTCCAGGGTTATTCAATGAGCAGTTCTTC. Its protein is CASSPGLFNEQFF.

This rearrangement joins TRBV3-1 (or the pseudogene TRBV3-2) to TRBJ1-5, with D perhaps TRBD1 (6 bases). The V gene's germline CDR1 is LGHDT and CDR2 YNNKEL (reference sequence). The V gene lost 6 bases and the J gene lost 5 bases, with 8 bases spanning the gap. This CDR3 contains 12 residues. Written as DNA, the CDR3 is TGTGCCAGCAGTCAGGGGCATCAGCCCCAGCATTTT. Its translation is CASSQGHQPQHF.

V usage is TRBV7-8 and J usage is TRBJ1-1; D is perhaps TRBD1 (5 bases). The CDR3 has 14 amino acids. CDR1 SGHVS and CDR2 FQNEAQ come from the germline V gene. Trimming stripped 0 bases from V and 5 bases from J, with 10 bases between. CDR3 in DNA: TGTGCCAGCAGCTTAGCTGGGGGGGGTACTGAAGCTTTCTTT. It yields the protein CASSLAGGGTEAFF.

This clone was detected once. The V and J genes are TRBV6-1 and TRBJ1-2, with TRBD1 matching over 11 bases. V lost 2 bases, J lost 4 bases, and 15 bases stayed unmatched. CDR1 and CDR2 (germline): MNHNS, SASEGT. CDR3 length: 19 amino acids. CDR3 residues: CASSESPFGTGGLGYGYTF. CDR3 DNA: TGTGCCAGCAGTGAAAGTCCGTTTGGGACAGGGGGTCTTGGCTATGGCTACACCTTC.

The chain is built from TRBV21-1 and TRBJ1-3. TRBV21-1 is a listed pseudogene. The CDR3 is made up of 13 amino acids. This CDR3 reads CASSPFSGNTIYF. CDR3 coding DNA: TGTGCCAGCAGCCCCTTCTCTGGAAACACCATATATTTT.